This T cell receptor beta chain was retrieved from a study of blood T cell repertoires in COVID-19. Sequencing was performed with immunoSEQ multiplex PCR; in TCRdb, only in-frame clones are kept and a portion is missing. The table has about 91,000 clones, just over 85% seen once. The sequenced sample consisted of peripheral blood. This TCR was sampled from a woman aged 65 to 85 with acute or convalescent COVID-19.

CDR3 loop: CASTIAGGPNEQYF. The CDR3 DNA reads TGCGCCAGCACCATAGCGGGGGGCCCAAACGAGCAGTACTTC. The gene calls are TRBV5-1 and TRBJ2-7; 10 positions agree with TRBD2. Looked up from germline, CDR1 is SGHRS and CDR2 is YFSETQ. V lost 6 bases, J lost 5 bases, and 8 bases stayed unmatched. The CDR3 covers 14 residues.